The rows below give T cell receptor beta chains drawn from one sample of a study of T cells in Graves' hyperthyroidism and ophthalmopathy. TCRdb called the multiplex PCR reads again in MiXCR, with one record for every CDR3 protein. This sample has about 560,000 distinct CDR3 sequences; just over 45% occur once, and the top ten carry just under 8.5%. Sequencing used peripheral blood or thyroid tissue (not recorded which). The receptors stem from a woman aged 18-30 years with Graves' hyperthyroidism. The CDR3 runs from the conserved cysteine through the conserved F or W. The D gene is left open where the match is weak. The size entry is marked missing in some rows and otherwise reads once, few, many or a size class.

D,size,J,V,DNA,CDR3
NA,NA,TRBJ2-7,TRBV13,TGTGCCAGCAGCGGTGGCGGAGGCGGAAAAACCTACGAGCAGTACTTC,CASSGGGGGKTYEQYF
NA,NA,TRBJ2-2,TRBV7-8,TGTGCCAGCAGCTTAAATTTGGCCACCGGGGAGCTGTTTTTT,CASSLNLATGELFF
TRBD1,many,TRBJ2-6,TRBV7-2,TGTGCCAGCAGCTTGGCGGACAGGGGGGCCAACGTCCTGACTTTC,CASSLADRGANVLTF
TRBD1,NA,TRBJ1-2,TRBV10-3,TGTGCCACCGGGACAGGGACCTGTGGCTACACCTTC,CATGTGTCGYTF
NA,NA,TRBJ1-6,TRBV13,TGTGCCAGCAGCCCCGGGGGCGGAAATTCACCCCTCCACTTT,CASSPGGGNSPLHF
TRBD2,NA,TRBJ2-7,TRBV5-1,TGCGCCAGCAGTGTTACTAGCGCCTCCTACGAGCAGTACTTC,CASSVTSASYEQYF
NA,many,TRBJ1-6,TRBV7-2,TGCGCCAGCAGCCAGAGGGGTTCACCCCTCCACTTT,CASSQRGSPLHF
NA,few,TRBJ2-5,TRBV7-9,TGTGCCAGCAGACCCCTTGTAAATTTTGAAGAGACCCAGTACTTC,CASRPLVNFEETQYF
NA,NA,TRBJ1-2,TRBV24-1,TGTGCCACCAGTGACCTCACAGGGAGGAAGTATGGCTACACCTTC,CATSDLTGRKYGYTF
NA,NA,TRBJ2-5,TRBV29-1,TGCAGCGTCGCTCCGACTGCTCGCCAAGAGACCCAGTACTTC,CSVAPTARQETQYF
TRBD2,NA,TRBJ2-7,TRBV15,TGTGCCACCAGCAGGGGGACTAGCGGGAGTTTGGTGCAGTACTTC,CATSRGTSGSLVQYF
NA,few,TRBJ1-4,TRBV2,TGTGCCAGCAGTGAAGACGAGGGGGAGGTTTTGAATGAAAAACTGTTTTTT,CASSEDEGEVLNEKLFF
TRBD1,NA,TRBJ2-2,TRBV6-5,TGTGCCAGCAGCTACCTGCGACAGGGGAACACCGGGGAGCTGTTTTTT,CASSYLRQGNTGELFF
TRBD1,NA,TRBJ1-4,TRBV5-1,TGCGCCAGCAGCATAGACAGGGACGAAAAACTGTTTTTT,CASSIDRDEKLFF
NA,NA,TRBJ1-6,TRBV19,TGTGCCAGTAGTATCGGGACCCAGGTTAATTCACCCCTCCACTTT,CASSIGTQVNSPLHF
NA,many,TRBJ1-1,TRBV7-9,TGTGCCAGCAGCGGCAGGGGTGCAGGGGAGAACACTGAAGCTTTCTTT,CASSGRGAGENTEAFF
NA,NA,TRBJ2-3,TRBV20-1,TGCAGTGCTGGAGGGCAGGATAACACAGATACGCAGTATTTT,CSAGGQDNTDTQYF
TRBD2,NA,TRBJ2-7,TRBV10-3,TGTGCCAGCAGGTATAGACTAGCGGGGCATGCCTACGAGCAGTACTTC,CASRYRLAGHAYEQYF
NA,many,TRBJ2-7,TRBV29-1,TGCAGCGTTGTTCCCGGGAACTCGGGCGAGCAGTACTTC,CSVVPGNSGEQYF
NA,NA,TRBJ1-1,TRBV11-2,TGTGCCAGCAGCATAGGAGGGTCAAATTGGGACACTGAAGCTTTCTTT,CASSIGGSNWDTEAFF
NA,many,TRBJ1-1,TRBV24-1,TGTGCCACCAGTTCGGGGAACACTGAAGCTTTCTTT,CATSSGNTEAFF
NA,NA,TRBJ1-6,TRBV25-1,TGTGCCAGCAGTCTGAATCTAGGATATAATTCACCCCTCCACTTT,CASSLNLGYNSPLHF
NA,NA,TRBJ2-7,TRBV7-9,TGTGCCAGCAGCTTAGCGGACAGCCCCTACGAGCAGTACTTC,CASSLADSPYEQYF
TRBD1,many,TRBJ1-2,TRBV25-1,TGTGCCAGCAGTGAATATCCAGGGGGGGAATTAGAGGGCTACACCTTC,CASSEYPGGELEGYTF
NA,few,TRBJ2-5,TRBV7-2,TGTGCCAGCAGCTTGCTCTCCAGGCAAGAGACCCAGTACTTC,CASSLLSRQETQYF
NA,many,TRBJ2-7,TRBV2,TGTGCCAGCAGTCTGTACAACGAGCAGTACTTC,CASSLYNEQYF
NA,once,TRBJ1-1,TRBV10-3,TGTGCCAGCTCGCCCTACCCCGGGCCTTCTGAAGCTTTCTTT,CASSPYPGPSEAFF
NA,many,TRBJ2-7,TRBV7-2,TGTGCCAGCAGCTTCCCCCCGGGGAACGAGCAGTACTTC,CASSFPPGNEQYF
NA,NA,TRBJ2-7,TRBV5-1,TGCGCCAGCAGCTTGCCCGGGGAGTTCTACGAGCAGTACTTC,CASSLPGEFYEQYF
TRBD1,many,TRBJ1-5,TRBV7-8,TGTGCCAGCAGCTGGACAGGAGGTCAGCCCCAGCATTTT,CASSWTGGQPQHF
NA,few,TRBJ2-7,TRBV2,TGTGCCAGCAGTGACAGCTTAAACTCCTACGAGCAGTACTTC,CASSDSLNSYEQYF
TRBD1,many,TRBJ1-4,TRBV10-3,TGTGCCATCAGTGACCCTACGCTCGGACAGGGACCCACTTCAGGGGAAAAACTGTTTTTT,CAISDPTLGQGPTSGEKLFF
TRBD1,many,TRBJ1-1,TRBV24-1,TGTGCCACCAGCGGGACAGCTCGCACTGAAGCTTTCTTT,CATSGTARTEAFF
NA,NA,TRBJ2-5,TRBV2,TGTGCCAGCAGTCCGATACAGGGAAGGGGAGAGACCCAGTACTTC,CASSPIQGRGETQYF
TRBD2,NA,TRBJ2-5,TRBV7-8,TGTGCCAGCAGCTTAGGACCGGGACTAGCGGGAGGAGAGACCCAGTACTTC,CASSLGPGLAGGETQYF
NA,few,TRBJ1-5,TRBV20-1,TGCAGTGCTAGAGTGGGTACAGCCTCGCTCCAGCCCCAGCATTTT,CSARVGTASLQPQHF
NA,NA,TRBJ1-5,TRBV7-8,TGTGCCAGCAGCGACCGACGGTTTAATCAGCCCCAGCATTTT,CASSDRRFNQPQHF
NA,many,TRBJ1-2,TRBV29-1,TGCAGCGCCGAGGCCACTAACTATGGCTACACCTTC,CSAEATNYGYTF
TRBD1,NA,TRBJ2-7,TRBV25-1,TGTGCCAGCCCGGGACAGGGGGCCGAGCAGTACTTC,CASPGQGAEQYF
NA,NA,TRBJ1-6,TRBV11-2,TGTGCCAGCAGCTCTCCCCGAGGGGGCTCCTATAATTCACCCCTCCACTTT,CASSSPRGGSYNSPLHF
NA,NA,TRBJ1-4,TRBV9,TGTGCCAGCAGCGGTGGAGGATCTAATGAAAAACTGTTTTTT,CASSGGGSNEKLFF
NA,NA,TRBJ1-2,TRBV20-1,TGCAGTTTCAGGGCGCCCAGCATCTATGGCTACACCTTC,CSFRAPSIYGYTF